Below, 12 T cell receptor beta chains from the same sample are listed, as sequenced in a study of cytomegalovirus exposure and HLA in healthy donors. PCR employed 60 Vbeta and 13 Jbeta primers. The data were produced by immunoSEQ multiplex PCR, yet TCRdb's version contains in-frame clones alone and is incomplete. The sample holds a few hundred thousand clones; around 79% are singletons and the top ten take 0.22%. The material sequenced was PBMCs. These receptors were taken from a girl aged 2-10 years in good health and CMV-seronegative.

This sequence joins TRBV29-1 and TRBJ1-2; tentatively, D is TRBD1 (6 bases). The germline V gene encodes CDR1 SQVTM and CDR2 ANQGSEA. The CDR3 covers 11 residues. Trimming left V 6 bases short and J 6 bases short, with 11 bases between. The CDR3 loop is CSVKPGDGYTF. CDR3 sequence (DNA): TGCAGCGTCAAGCCAGGGGATGGCTACACCTTC. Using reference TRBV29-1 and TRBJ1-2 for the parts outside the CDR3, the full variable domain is SAVISQKPSRDICQRGTSLTIQCQVDSQVTMMFWYRQQPGQSLTLIATANQGSEATYESGFVIDKFPISRPNLTFSTLTVSNMSPEDSSIYLCSVKPGDGYTFGSGTRLTVV.

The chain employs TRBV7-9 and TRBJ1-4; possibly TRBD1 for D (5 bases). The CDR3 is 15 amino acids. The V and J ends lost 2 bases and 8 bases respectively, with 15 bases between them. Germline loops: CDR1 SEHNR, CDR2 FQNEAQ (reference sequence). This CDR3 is CASSLRRGIEEKLFF. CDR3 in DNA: TGTGCCAGCAGCTTACGGCGGGGGATTGAAGAAAAACTGTTTTTT.

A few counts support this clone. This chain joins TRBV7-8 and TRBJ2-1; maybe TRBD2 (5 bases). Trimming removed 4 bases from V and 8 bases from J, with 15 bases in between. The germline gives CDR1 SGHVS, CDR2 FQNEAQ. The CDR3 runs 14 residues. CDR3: CASSYTFRGDEQFF. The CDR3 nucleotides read TGTGCCAGCAGCTATACTTTTCGGGGAGATGAGCAGTTCTTC.

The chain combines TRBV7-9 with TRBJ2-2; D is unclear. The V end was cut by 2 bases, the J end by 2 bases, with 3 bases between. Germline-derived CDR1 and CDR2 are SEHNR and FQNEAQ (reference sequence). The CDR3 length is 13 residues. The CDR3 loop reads CASSLLNTGELFF. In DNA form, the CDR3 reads TGTGCCAGCAGCTTATTAAACACCGGGGAGCTGTTTTTT. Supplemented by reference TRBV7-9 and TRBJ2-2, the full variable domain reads DTGVSQNPRHKITKRGQNVTFRCDPISEHNRLYWYRQTLGQGPEFLTYFQNEAQLEKSRLLSDRFSAERPKGSFSTLEIQRTEQGDSAMYLCASSLLNTGELFFGEGSRLTVL.

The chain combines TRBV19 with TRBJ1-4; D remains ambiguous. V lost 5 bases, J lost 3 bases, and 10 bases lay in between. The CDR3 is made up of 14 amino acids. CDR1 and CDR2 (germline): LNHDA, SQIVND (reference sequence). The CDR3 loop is CASSHGRPNEKLFF. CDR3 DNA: TGTGCCAGTAGTCACGGCAGGCCTAATGAAAAACTGTTTTTT.

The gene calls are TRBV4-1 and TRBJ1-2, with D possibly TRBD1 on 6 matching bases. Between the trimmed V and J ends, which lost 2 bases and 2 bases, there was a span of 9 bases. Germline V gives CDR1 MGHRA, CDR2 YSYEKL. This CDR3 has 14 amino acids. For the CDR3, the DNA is TGCGCCAGCAGCCAATCGACAGGCAACTATGGCTACACCTTC. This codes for CASSQSTGNYGYTF.

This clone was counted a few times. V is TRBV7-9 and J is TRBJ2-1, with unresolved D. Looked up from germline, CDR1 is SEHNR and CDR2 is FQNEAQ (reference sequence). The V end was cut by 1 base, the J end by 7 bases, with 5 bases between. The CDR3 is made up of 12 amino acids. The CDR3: CASSLDFNEQFF. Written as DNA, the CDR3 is TGTGCCAGCAGCTTAGACTTTAATGAGCAGTTCTTC.

The CDR3 region is CASSQESASWETQYF. The CDR3 bases are TGCGCCAGCAGCCAAGAATCGGCTAGCTGGGAGACCCAGTACTTC. The rearrangement uses TRBV4-1 and TRBJ2-5; a possible D gene is TRBD2 (5 bases). Germline CDR1 is MGHRA and CDR2 is YSYEKL. The V and J ends lost 0 bases and 5 bases respectively, with 13 bases between them. The CDR3 has 15 residues.

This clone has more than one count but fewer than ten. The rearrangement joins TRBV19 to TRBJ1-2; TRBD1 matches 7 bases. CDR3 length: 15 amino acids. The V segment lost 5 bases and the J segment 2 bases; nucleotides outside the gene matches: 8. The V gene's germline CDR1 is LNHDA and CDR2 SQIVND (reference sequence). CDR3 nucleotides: TGTGCCAGTAGTGGGCTTACAGGGGTCAACTATGGCTACACCTTC. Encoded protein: CASSGLTGVNYGYTF.

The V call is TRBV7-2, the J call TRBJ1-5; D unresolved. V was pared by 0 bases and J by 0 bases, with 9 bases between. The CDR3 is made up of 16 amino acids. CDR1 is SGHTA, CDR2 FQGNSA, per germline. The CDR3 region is CASSLAGGYSNQPQHF. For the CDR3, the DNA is TGTGCCAGCAGCTTAGCGGGAGGATATAGCAATCAGCCCCAGCATTTT.

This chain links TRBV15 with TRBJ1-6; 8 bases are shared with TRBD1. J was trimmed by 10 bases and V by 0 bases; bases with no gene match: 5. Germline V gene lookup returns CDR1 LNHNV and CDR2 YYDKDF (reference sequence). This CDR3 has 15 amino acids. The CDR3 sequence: CATSRDRGLGSPLHF. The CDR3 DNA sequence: TGTGCCACCAGCAGAGACAGGGGGCTAGGATCACCCCTCCACTTT.

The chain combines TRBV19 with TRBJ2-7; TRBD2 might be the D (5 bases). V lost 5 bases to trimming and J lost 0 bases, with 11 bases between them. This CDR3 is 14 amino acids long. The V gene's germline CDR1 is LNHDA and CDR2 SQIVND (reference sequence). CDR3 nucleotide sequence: TGTGCCAGTAGTCCCGGACTCGGCTCCTACGAGCAGTACTTC. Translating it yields CASSPGLGSYEQYF. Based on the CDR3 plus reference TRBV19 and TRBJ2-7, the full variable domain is DGGITQSPKYLFRKEGQNVTLSCEQNLNHDAMYWYRQDPGQGLRLIYYSQIVNDFQKGDIAEGYSVSREKKESFPLTVTSAQKNPTAFYLCASSPGLGSYEQYFGPGTRLTVT.